Sequencing of this T cell receptor (beta chain) was carried out in a study of blood T cell repertoires in COVID-19. About the study: From the United States, Italy and Spain came samples of acute and convalescent COVID-19. From T cells, B-cell-depleted T cells, or PBMCs came the material, which was cDNA or gDNA.

The CDR3 totals 11 residues. Original methodology: Counts of nucleated cells, estimated from reference gene primer amplification, were obtained. The protocol was immunoSEQ multiplex PCR, while the TCRdb copy is restricted to in-frame clones and leaves out a portion. The V and J calls and clone size come from that table; D and trimming were worked out from the DNA. The sample lists 200,000 to 300,000 clones, 86% occurring once. Specimen: PBMCs or T cells enriched from blood (not recorded which). This sequence originates from a woman between 35 and 50 years old with acute COVID-19. This sequence joins TRBV21-1 and TRBJ1-1. TRBV21-1 is classified as a pseudogene. In DNA form, the CDR3 reads TGTGCCAGCAGCCCACTCCCTGAAGCTTTCTTT. Translation gives CASSPLPEAFF.